What follows are 11 T cell receptor beta chains derived from one specimen sequenced in a study of T-cell memory formation after mild COVID-19. MiXCR, applied by TCRdb to the 5' RACE reads, yields one record per CDR3 protein. The table includes about 560,000 distinct CDR3 sequences, over 15% detected once. The sequencing input was PBMCs or a T cell subset sorted from them (not recorded which). These receptors were obtained from an adult woman who had mild COVID-19 (a few samples of this study predate the infection). Cell type and time point are not known.

This clonotype was detected ten times or more. This chain links TRBV6-6 with TRBJ2-1; TRBD1 is a possible D gene (6 bases). The CDR3 runs to 13 residues. Germline CDR1 reads MNHNY; CDR2 reads SVGAGI (reference sequence). The ends were cut back, 8 bases at V and 1 base at J, with 9 bases in the middle. The CDR3 sequence is CASRQDSYNEQFF. The CDR3 DNA reads as TGTGCCAGCCGACAGGATTCCTACAATGAGCAGTTCTTC.

This chain links TRBV6-1 with TRBJ2-2; the D is unclear. CDR3 size: 15 residues. Trimming pared 6 bases from V and 5 bases from J, leaving 16 bases between. Germline CDR1 and CDR2: MNHNS and SASEGT. CDR3 sequence (DNA): TGTGCCAGCAGGAAGGGTCTTCGAGGTACCGGGGAGCTGTTTTTT. It codes for CASRKGLRGTGELFF.

The genes are TRBV6-8 and TRBJ1-1; perhaps TRBD1 as D (6 bases). The length of the CDR3 is 16 residues. Germline CDR1 and CDR2: MNHGY and SAAAGT. Trimming removed 0 bases at V and 3 bases at J, with 14 bases between. CDR3 nucleotide sequence: TGTGCCAGCAGTTACTCGGCAGGGGTCTTGGACACTGAAGCTTTCTTT. Translating gives CASSYSAGVLDTEAFF.

The rearrangement uses TRBV7-9 and TRBJ1-4; 7 bases map to TRBD1. Germline assignment: CDR1 SEHNR and CDR2 FQNEAQ (reference sequence). CDR3 length equals 17 residues. V shed 6 bases and J 6 bases; nucleotides not matched to a gene: 16. In DNA, the CDR3 is TGTGCCAGCAGTTATCAGGTCCCGACAGGGTTAGATGAAAAACTGTTTTTT. It codes for CASSYQVPTGLDEKLFF.

This clonotype was recorded once. This chain links TRBV4-1 with TRBJ1-2, with 10 positions matching TRBD1. Per the germline V gene, CDR1 is MGHRA and CDR2 is YSYEKL. V lost 5 bases to trimming and J lost 8 bases; unmatched junction nucleotides: 11. The CDR3 loop spans 15 amino acids. DNA for the CDR3: TGCGCCAGCAGCACCCGGACAGGGGGAATTGGGGGCTACACCTTC. It yields the protein CASSTRTGGIGGYTF.

This clonotype was detected once. Because the CDR3's place on the DNA is in doubt, the DNA is left out and the CDR3 is given as listed by TCRdb. The rearrangement links TRBV5-4 to TRBJ1-1; the listed D gene, TRBD1, was not tested against the DNA. Germline V gives CDR1 SGHNT, CDR2 YYREEE (reference sequence). Inclusive of both ends, the CDR3 amounts to 18 amino acids. The CDR3 sequence is CASSSSGQGEVRNTEAFF.

This clonotype was found a few times. The genes are TRBV6-6 and TRBJ2-3, with 9 positions matching TRBD1. Germline V gives CDR1 MNHNY, CDR2 SVGAGI (reference sequence). After removal of 4 bases from V and 5 bases from J, the junction contained 7 bases not matched to a gene. The CDR3 spans 15 residues. The CDR3 loop reads CASSSKQGAKDTQYF. As DNA, the CDR3 is TGTGCCAGCAGTTCCAAACAGGGGGCGAAAGATACGCAGTATTTT.

A few counts support this clonotype. The chain combines TRBV15 with TRBJ2-5; 7 bases are shared with TRBD1. The CDR3 runs to 16 residues. Germline V CDR1 and CDR2: LNHNV, YYDKDF (reference sequence). With 4 bases clipped from V and 5 bases from J, the junction kept 13 bases outside the gene matches. The CDR3 sequence: CATSNRTTGLFETQYF. For the CDR3, the DNA is TGTGCCACCAGCAACCGAACGACAGGGCTCTTCGAGACCCAGTACTTC.

This sequence joins TRBV5-1 and TRBJ1-2; D unresolved. CDR3 length: 15 residues. Deletions cut 4 bases from V and 4 bases from J, with 17 bases between. CDR1 is SGHRS, CDR2 YFSETQ, per germline. The CDR3 here is CASSLDNPLTYGYTF. CDR3 sequence (DNA): TGCGCCAGCAGCCTCGACAATCCGTTAACCTATGGCTACACCTTC.

This clonotype was seen a few times. The chain joins TRBV6-5 to TRBJ2-3, with D possibly matching TRBD1 (6 bases). The CDR3 extends over 15 amino acids. Trimming took 4 bases from V and 0 from J, leaving 11 bases between them. Germline V gene data show CDR1 as MNHEY and CDR2 as SVGAGI. The DNA for the CDR3 is TGTGCCAGCAGTTTTGGACAGATCAGCACAGATACGCAGTATTTT. This codes for CASSFGQISTDTQYF.

The V call is TRBV7-9, the J call TRBJ2-3; a weak D match, TRBD1 (5 bases). The CDR3 spans 16 residues. The V gene lost 5 bases and the J gene lost 2 bases, with 17 bases spanning the gap. The germline gives CDR1 SEHNR, CDR2 FQNEAQ (reference sequence). CDR3 loop: CASSPRLTETTDTQYF. CDR3 sequence (DNA): TGTGCCAGCAGCCCCAGACTGACAGAGACCACAGATACGCAGTATTTT.